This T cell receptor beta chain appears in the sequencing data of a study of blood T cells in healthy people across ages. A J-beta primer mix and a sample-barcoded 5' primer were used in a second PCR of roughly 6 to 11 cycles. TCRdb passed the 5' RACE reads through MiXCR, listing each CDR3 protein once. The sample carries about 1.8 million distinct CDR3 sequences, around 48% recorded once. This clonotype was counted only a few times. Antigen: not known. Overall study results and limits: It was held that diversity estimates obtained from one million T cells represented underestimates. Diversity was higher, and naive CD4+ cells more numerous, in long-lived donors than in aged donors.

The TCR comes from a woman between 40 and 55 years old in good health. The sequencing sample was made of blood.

This CDR3 is CASGLATGTHSYEQYF. CDR3 sequence (DNA): TGTGCTAGTGGTTTGGCTACCGGGACCCACAGCTACGAGCAGTACTTC. The chain carries TRBV12-5 and TRBJ2-7, with D tentatively TRBD1 or TRBD2 (5 bases each). V gave up 1 base and J gave up 3 bases, with 16 bases separating them. Per the germline V gene, CDR1 is LGHNT and CDR2 is FRNRAP. The CDR3 totals 16 residues.